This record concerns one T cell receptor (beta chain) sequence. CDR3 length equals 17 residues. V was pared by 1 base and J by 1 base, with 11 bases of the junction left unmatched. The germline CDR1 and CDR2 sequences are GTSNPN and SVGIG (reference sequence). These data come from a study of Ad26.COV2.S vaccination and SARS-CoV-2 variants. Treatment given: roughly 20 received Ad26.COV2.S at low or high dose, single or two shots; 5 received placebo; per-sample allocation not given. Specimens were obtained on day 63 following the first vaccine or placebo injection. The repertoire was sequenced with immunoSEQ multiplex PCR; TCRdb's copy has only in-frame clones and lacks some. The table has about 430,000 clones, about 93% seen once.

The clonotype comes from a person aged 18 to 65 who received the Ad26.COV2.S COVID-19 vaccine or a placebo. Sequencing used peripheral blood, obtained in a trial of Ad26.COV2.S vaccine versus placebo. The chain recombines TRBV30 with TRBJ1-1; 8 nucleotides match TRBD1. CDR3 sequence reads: CAWSARGHGVANTEAFF. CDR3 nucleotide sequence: TGTGCCTGGAGTGCCAGGGGGCATGGGGTTGCGAACACTGAAGCTTTCTTT.